These T cell receptor beta chains were read from a single sample in a study of blood T cell repertoires in COVID-19. Profiling relied on immunoSEQ multiplex PCR, and the TCRdb table lists in-frame clones only, not all of them. The top ten hold over 4% of the sample, which has about 200,000 clones, approximately 78% seen once. The sample consisted of peripheral blood. These receptors were obtained from a woman aged 70-85 years with COVID-19, enrolled during active disease. Each CDR3 is given without its conserved first and last residue.

V gene: TRBV7-9
CDR3 protein: ASSLSGQGGELF

V gene: TRBV5-4
CDR3 protein: ASSLVKGAAWGTDTQY

V gene: TRBV7-6
CDR3 protein: ASSLGPGTSNQPQH

V gene: TRBV9
CDR3 protein: ASSSGQGAPGELF

V gene: TRBV13
CDR3 protein: ASSPRPRGNGNTIY

V gene: TRBV7-8
CDR3 protein: ASTRGAGVNTEAF

V gene: TRBV12-5
CDR3 protein: ASGSTGGERTGELF

V gene: TRBV7-2
CDR3 protein: ASSQGRADTQY

V gene: TRBV7-9
CDR3 protein: ASSFGTTVRQDTEAF

V gene: TRBV5-1
CDR3 protein: ASSPASGRMNEQF

V gene: TRBV6-5
CDR3 protein: ASSYRGLLYTEAF

V gene: TRBV7-9
CDR3 protein: ASSRDTNYGYT

V gene: TRBV2
CDR3 protein: ASSRGGQPNTEAF

V gene: TRBV28
CDR3 protein: ASSLGGHANYGYT

V gene: TRBV5-8
CDR3 protein: ASSLIRGNTEAF

V gene: TRBV19
CDR3 protein: AIREGNTDTQY

V gene: TRBV3-1/TRBV3-2
CDR3 protein: ASTLRDSGYT

V gene: TRBV11-2
CDR3 protein: ASSPLLSYNEQF

V gene: TRBV5-4
CDR3 protein: ASSLLPAGAFNEQF

V gene: TRBV6-6
CDR3 protein: ASRNGDYATGF

V gene: TRBV30
CDR3 protein: AWSVQGSSYEQY

V gene: TRBV18
CDR3 protein: ASSPWAVSSYEQY

V gene: TRBV5-1
CDR3 protein: ASSFTGGGGETQY

V gene: TRBV19
CDR3 protein: ASNKGTGVGELF

V gene: TRBV6-2/TRBV6-3
CDR3 protein: ASSSVTGSGRQPQH

V gene: TRBV2
CDR3 protein: ASSRQGAGQPQH

V gene: TRBV5-8
CDR3 protein: ASSGTGASYIQY

V gene: TRBV18
CDR3 protein: ASSPPTLITGAF

V gene: TRBV19
CDR3 protein: ASRPQSNRGQPQH

V gene: TRBV11-2
CDR3 protein: ASSSIGTSGRGDTQY

V gene: TRBV6-5
CDR3 protein: ASKKGAGPSYEQY

V gene: TRBV5-6
CDR3 protein: ASSRGTGLYEQY

V gene: TRBV19
CDR3 protein: ASRVASGQGFQY

V gene: TRBV30
CDR3 protein: AWSTGRYEQY

V gene: TRBV19
CDR3 protein: ASGNRDYPYEQY

V gene: TRBV9
CDR3 protein: ASSVTGDPDTEAF

V gene: TRBV28
CDR3 protein: ASSARDRRADTQY

V gene: TRBV19
CDR3 protein: ASTLLAGGYNEQF

V gene: TRBV5-4
CDR3 protein: ASSPAGRGETQY

V gene: TRBV5-1
CDR3 protein: ASRLESSGNTIY

V gene: TRBV27
CDR3 protein: ASSTGTSGSFNTQY

V gene: TRBV7-6
CDR3 protein: ASSLGQGAGNNYGYT

V gene: TRBV7-8
CDR3 protein: ASSLAQAREQF

V gene: TRBV5-6
CDR3 protein: ASSLGQGKTEAF

V gene: TRBV3-1/TRBV3-2
CDR3 protein: ASSQGGTGSYEQY

V gene: TRBV11-3
CDR3 protein: ASSLGVSAVDYNEQF

V gene: TRBV9
CDR3 protein: ASSVGRRDNSPLH

V gene: TRBV5-1
CDR3 protein: ASSSVRGSPF

V gene: TRBV6-5
CDR3 protein: ASSYSSWTGSYEQY

V gene: TRBV4-1
CDR3 protein: ASSQDRTGYGGYT

V gene: TRBV18
CDR3 protein: ASSPNLGAYNQPQH

V gene: TRBV7-9
CDR3 protein: ASSPLFRNTEAF

V gene: TRBV5-5
CDR3 protein: ASSLGVGGSAGYT

V gene: TRBV29-1
CDR3 protein: SVRTSGSGGSEQY

V gene: TRBV2
CDR3 protein: ASSANRGNTIY

V gene: TRBV25-1
CDR3 protein: ASSEAGQGSKNIQY